This TCR beta chain was found in a study of radiotherapy plus CTLA-4 blockade in lung cancer. Clones were read by immunoSEQ multiplex PCR, and TCRdb kept only the in-frame ones, dropping some. Of tens of thousands of clones listed, approximately 86% were seen once; the top ten hold over 15%. This clonotype originated in a human donor with non-small cell lung cancer that progressed on radiotherapy plus ipilimumab. Here the sequenced sample was peripheral blood, taken from a patient treated with radiotherapy plus ipilimumab.

DNA for the CDR3: TGCGCCAGCAGCCAAGATTACGGGGAGCTGTTTTTT. It specifies CASSQDYGELFF. V and J are TRBV4-3 and TRBJ2-2; D gene unclear. This CDR3 region has 12 residues. The ends were cut back, 0 bases at V and 7 bases at J, with 3 bases in the middle. Germline V gene lookup returns CDR1 LGHNA and CDR2 YSLEER.